The 27 T cell receptor beta chains in this list originate from one sample, sequenced in a study of vaccination and CD4 T cells after COVID-19. These receptors lack a known antigen. Cultured CD4+ T cell DNA was sequenced using the Oncomine TCR Beta short-read assay. TCRdb fed the PCR reads into MiXCR, producing one record per CDR3 protein. The sample has more than 10,000 distinct CDR3 sequences, about 45% seen once. Treatment here: 10-day PBMC culture with coronavirus spike peptide pools or control peptides (ViraFEST assay). The sequenced sample consisted of CD4+ T cells from blood, cultured in vitro. The receptors come from a human donor who had recovered from COVID-19.

The CDR3 protein is CASSLLAGANTDTQYF. CDR3 in DNA: TGCGCCAGCAGCTTGCTAGCGGGGGCCAACACAGATACGCAGTATTTT. This rearrangement joins TRBV5-1 to TRBJ2-3; TRBD2 matches at 10 bases. Trimming cost V 1 base and J 2 bases; bases outside gene matches: 4. CDR3 length: 16 amino acids. Germline CDR1 is SGHRS and CDR2 is YFSETQ.

This clonotype was observed a few times. At one of its ends the junction is not consistent with the germline gene, which may arise from a read error. The CDR3 sequence: CSVSAQGSNEQYF. The CDR3 coding sequence is TGCAGCGTTTCGGCTCAGGGCTCCAACGAGCAGTACTTC. The gene calls are TRBV29-1 and TRBJ2-7; a weak D match, TRBD1 (5 bases). Germline V gives CDR1 SQVTM, CDR2 ANQGSEA. This CDR3 contains 13 residues.

This clonotype was counted only a few times. The J gene is TRBJ1-2, the V gene TRBV7-9; D is possibly TRBD1 (6 bases). Per germline, CDR1 SEHNR and CDR2 FQNEAQ (reference sequence). The V gene lost 0 bases and the J gene lost 0 bases, with 14 bases spanning the gap. CDR3 length: 17 residues. Here the CDR3 DNA reads TGTGCCAGCAGCTTAGCAGGGGAGCAGGGGACTAACTATGGCTACACCTTC. Its translation is CASSLAGEQGTNYGYTF. The entire variable domain, with the rest obtained from reference TRBV7-9 and TRBJ1-2, is as follows: DTGVSQNPRHKITKRGQNVTFRCDPISEHNRLYWYRQTLGQGPEFLTYFQNEAQLEKSRLLSDRFSAERPKGSFSTLEIQRTEQGDSAMYLCASSLAGEQGTNYGYTFGSGTRLTVV.

This clonotype was counted between two and nine times. The chain couples TRBV10-3 to TRBJ2-5; D is uncertain. Germline V CDR1 and CDR2: ENHRY, SYGVKD. There are 14 residues in the CDR3. V was cut by 6 bases and J by 1 base, with 12 bases left in between. The CDR3 sequence: CAIRKEGPQETQYF. CDR3 in DNA: TGTGCCATCAGGAAAGAAGGGCCCCAAGAGACCCAGTACTTC.

V and J are TRBV4-1 and TRBJ1-5; TRBD1 is a possible D gene (5 bases). With 0 bases removed from V and 6 bases from J, the gap between germline ends came to 12 bases. CDR3 length equals 15 residues. Germline-derived CDR1 and CDR2 are MGHRA and YSYEKL. The CDR3 DNA sequence: TGCGCCAGCAGCCAAGACCCCGGGGGGGTTCAGCCCCAGCATTTT. It encodes CASSQDPGGVQPQHF.

The count of this clonotype is one. The rearrangement uses TRBV28 and TRBJ2-5; tentatively, D is TRBD1 or TRBD2 (5 bases each). V was shortened by 6 bases and J by 5 bases, with 10 bases between the two germline ends. This CDR3 has 12 residues. From germline, CDR1 is MDHEN and CDR2 SYDVKM. The CDR3 nucleotides read TGTGCCAGCAGAGGGGACGGGGAGACCCAGTACTTC. Its translation is CASRGDGETQYF.

The CDR3 reads CASSYSSGLAGGSYEQYF. The DNA for the CDR3 is TGTGCCAGCAGTTACTCGAGTGGGCTAGCGGGAGGCTCCTACGAGCAGTACTTC. The chain employs TRBV6-5 and TRBJ2-7; TRBD2 matches 11 bases. This CDR3 has 18 amino acids. Trimming at V came to 0 bases and at J to 0 bases, leaving 7 bases not matched to a gene. Germline assignment: CDR1 MNHEY and CDR2 SVGAGI.

This clonotype was detected a few times. The rearrangement uses TRBV5-1 and TRBJ1-2, with TRBD1 matching over 7 bases. J gave up 4 bases and V 0 bases, and 15 bases lay outside the gene matches. Germline V gene data show CDR1 as SGHRS and CDR2 as YFSETQ. This CDR3 contains 18 residues. CDR3 sequence: CASSLDNTPGQWGYGYTF. In DNA form, the CDR3 reads TGCGCCAGCAGCTTGGACAATACTCCGGGACAGTGGGGCTATGGCTACACCTTC.

This chain connects TRBV25-1 to TRBJ1-6; tentatively, D is TRBD1 (5 bases). Germline V gene sequence: CDR1 MGHDK, CDR2 SYGVNS. V dropped 11 bases and J dropped 5 bases, with 13 bases sitting between them. CDR3 length equals 13 residues. DNA of the CDR3: TGTGCCTCCGGGACGGAAAATAATTCACCCCTCCACTTT. Its protein is CASGTENNSPLHF.

This clonotype was counted a single time. The chain recombines TRBV9 with TRBJ1-5, with 7 bases lining up with TRBD1. The V and J ends lost 3 bases and 5 bases, in that order; junction bases with no gene match: 8. Germline V gene lookup returns CDR1 SGDLS and CDR2 YYNGEE. The CDR3 extends over 15 amino acids. The CDR3 is CASSAGDRVHQPQHF. CDR3 nucleotide sequence: TGTGCCAGCAGCGCCGGAGACAGGGTCCATCAGCCCCAGCATTTT.

This clonotype was found a few times. The CDR3 loop reads CASKGGAYEQYF. As DNA, the CDR3 is TGCGCCAGCAAGGGGGGAGCCTACGAGCAGTACTTC. This chain links TRBV10-2 with TRBJ2-7, with D perhaps being TRBD1 or TRBD2 (6 bases each). V was shortened by 7 bases and J by 2 bases, with 9 bases between the two germline ends. CDR1 and CDR2 from the germline V gene are WSHSY and SAAADI. This CDR3 spans 12 amino acids.

This chain uses TRBV20-1 with TRBJ2-1, with 9 bases fitting TRBD2. V shed 6 bases and J 15 bases; nucleotides not matched to a gene: 9. CDR3 length: 11 amino acids. Germline CDR1 reads DFQATT; CDR2 reads SNEGSKA (reference sequence). The DNA of the CDR3 is TGCAGTGCAGAGACCGGGACTAGCCTGTTCTTC. It encodes CSAETGTSLFF.

V and J are TRBV20-1 and TRBJ2-1, with D perhaps matching TRBD1 or TRBD2 (5 bases each). This CDR3 spans 14 amino acids. V shed 5 bases and J shed 2 bases, with 13 bases lying between them. Germline loops: CDR1 DFQATT, CDR2 SNEGSKA (reference sequence). Here the CDR3 DNA reads TGCAGTGCTGTCCGGGACCCCGCCTACAATGAGCAGTTCTTC. Translation: CSAVRDPAYNEQFF.

The chain employs TRBV5-4 and TRBJ2-7; the D gene is possibly TRBD2 (5 bases). The CDR3 contains 14 residues. Trimming left V 0 bases short and J 7 bases short, with 14 bases between. Germline CDR1 and CDR2: SGHNT and YYREEE (reference sequence). The CDR3 DNA reads TGTGCCAGCAGCTTGGAGGACTTACCTACGGAGCAGTACTTC. Translated, it gives CASSLEDLPTEQYF.

V gene TRBV5-8 combines with J gene TRBJ1-2, with D unresolved. V lost 2 bases and J lost 8, with 13 bases in between. There are 13 residues in the CDR3. Germline CDR1 SGHTS, CDR2 YDEGEE. Here the CDR3 DNA reads TGTGCCAGCAGCTTACCGGGCCGCTTGGGCTACACCTTC. It encodes CASSLPGRLGYTF.

The V gene is TRBV7-8, the J gene TRBJ1-5, with a tentative D call TRBD1 (6 bases). CDR1 and CDR2 from the germline V gene are SGHVS and FQNEAQ. Between the trimmed V and J ends, which lost 5 bases and 4 bases, there was a span of 15 bases. CDR3 length: 15 amino acids. The CDR3 protein is CASSQTAGANQPQHF. As DNA, the CDR3 is TGTGCCAGCAGCCAGACGGCAGGGGCTAATCAGCCCCAGCATTTT.

Only one count was recorded for this clonotype. This rearrangement joins TRBV10-3 to TRBJ2-3; 13 bases map to TRBD2. J was trimmed by 5 bases and V by 6 bases; bases with no gene match: 5. The CDR3 extends over 15 amino acids. Per germline, CDR1 ENHRY and CDR2 SYGVKD. The CDR3 loop reads CAIRGTSGTIDTQYF. For the CDR3, the DNA is TGTGCCATCAGGGGGACTAGCGGGACGATAGATACGCAGTATTTT.

The chain links TRBV10-3 to TRBJ2-1; D tentatively reads TRBD1 or TRBD2 (5 bases each). V lost 2 bases, J lost 8 bases, and 10 bases lay in between. This CDR3 has 13 amino acids. Looked up from germline, CDR1 is ENHRY and CDR2 is SYGVKD. The DNA of the CDR3 is TGTGCCATCAGTGAGGGGCTGGGGGATGAGCAGTTCTTC. Its protein product is CAISEGLGDEQFF.

This chain connects TRBV19 to TRBJ2-1, with TRBD2 matching over 11 bases. The germline V gene has CDR1 LNHDA and CDR2 SQIVND (reference sequence). The CDR3 totals 17 residues. The V gene end was trimmed by 4 bases and the J gene end by 4 bases; junction bases not matched to a gene: 9. The CDR3, as DNA: TGTGCCAGTAGTACAAGACCCGGGACTAGCGGTTACAATGAGCAGTTCTTC. Translating gives CASSTRPGTSGYNEQFF.

The V and J genes are TRBV28 and TRBJ1-5, with D possibly being TRBD1 (5 bases). This CDR3 contains 14 residues. Between the trimmed V and J ends, which lost 11 bases and 5 bases, there was a span of 19 bases. Germline V gene lookup returns CDR1 MDHEN and CDR2 SYDVKM. In nucleotides, the CDR3 is TGTGCCTGCACGGGACTCCTAAGAGATCAGCCCCAGCATTTT. This encodes CACTGLLRDQPQHF.

The chain links TRBV10-3 to TRBJ2-5; 7 bases match TRBD2. The CDR3 consists of 13 residues. V shed 4 bases and J 6 bases; nucleotides not matched to a gene: 5. Germline CDR1 is ENHRY and CDR2 is SYGVKD. The CDR3 region is CAISGGLGQTQYF. As DNA, the CDR3 is TGTGCCATCAGTGGAGGACTAGGGCAGACCCAGTACTTC.

The chain recombines TRBV5-1 with TRBJ1-2; D perhaps matches TRBD1 (5 bases). The CDR3 sequence is 14 residues long. Germline-derived CDR1 and CDR2 are SGHRS and YFSETQ. V lost 1 base, J lost 4 bases, and 11 bases lay in between. DNA for the CDR3: TGCGCCAGCAGCTTGAATATTGGGGGCTATGGCTACACCTTC. This translates into CASSLNIGGYGYTF.

The genes are TRBV2 and TRBJ1-6; tentatively, D is TRBD1 (5 bases). V dropped 8 bases and J dropped 4 bases, with 9 bases sitting between them. The CDR3 is 13 amino acids. In germline, CDR1 is SNHLY, CDR2 FYNNEI. This CDR3 is CASLWGYNSPLHF. DNA for the CDR3: TGTGCCAGCTTGTGGGGGTATAATTCACCCCTCCACTTT.

The chain recombines TRBV6-5 with TRBJ2-5; 11 bases align to TRBD2. CDR3 length: 16 amino acids. CDR1 and CDR2 from the germline V gene are MNHEY and SVGAGI. Trimming at V came to 4 bases and at J to 0 bases, leaving 4 bases not matched to a gene. CDR3 coding DNA: TGTGCCAGCAGTTCGGGACTAGCGGTTTACCAAGAGACCCAGTACTTC. It translates to CASSSGLAVYQETQYF.

This clonotype appeared a few times. The chain recombines TRBV20-1 with TRBJ1-3; D possibly corresponds to TRBD1 (6 bases). Germline V gene sequence: CDR1 DFQATT, CDR2 SNEGSKA (reference sequence). Trimming cost V 0 bases and J 8 bases, with 17 bases left between them. This CDR3 has 15 amino acids. The CDR3 is CSARDPSQGRHTIYF. DNA of the CDR3: TGCAGTGCTAGAGATCCCTCACAGGGTAGACACACCATATATTTT.

The J gene is TRBJ2-3, the V gene TRBV29-1; no reliable D call. The germline gives CDR1 SQVTM, CDR2 ANQGSEA. V was clipped by 4 bases and J by 4 bases, with 15 bases between them. CDR3 length: 14 amino acids. CDR3 amino acids: CSVGMNLMADTQYF. The CDR3 DNA reads TGCAGCGTTGGCATGAATCTGATGGCAGATACGCAGTATTTT.

The sample holds one count of this clonotype. The chain combines TRBV18 with TRBJ2-7; D remains ambiguous. CDR1 and CDR2 from the germline V gene are KGHSH and LQKENI. Trimming removed 3 bases at V and 2 bases at J, with 5 bases between. This CDR3 is built from 12 residues. The DNA for the CDR3 is TGTGCCAGCTCACCCCACACCTACGAGCAGTACTTC. Encoded protein: CASSPHTYEQYF. The full variable domain, its missing parts supplied by reference TRBV18 and TRBJ2-7, is NAGVMQNPRHLVRRRGQEARLRCSPMKGHSHVYWYRQLPEEGLKFMVYLQKENIIDESGMPKERFSAEFPKEGPSILRIQQVVRGDSAAYFCASSPHTYEQYFGPGTRLTVT.